The 5 T cell receptor beta chains below were found in one sample sequenced in a study of blood T cell repertoires in COVID-19. Sequencing used immunoSEQ multiplex PCR; TCRdb keeps in-frame clones, though not all of them. The sample carries about 220,000 clones, 70% to 85% recorded once. Sequenced material: PBMCs or T cells enriched from blood (not recorded which). The source of these receptors is a woman aged 40-49 years with acute COVID-19.

Notes on this clone: Its ends do not fully match the called genes, so a read error is possible. The CDR3: CASSMGLADILF. CDR3 nucleotide sequence: TGTGCCAGTAGTATGGGGCTAGCGGACATCCTCTTC. The chain employs TRBV19 and TRBJ2-1; 7 bases map to TRBD2. This CDR3 comprises 12 residues. Per germline, CDR1 LNHDA and CDR2 SQIVND (reference sequence).

This chain connects TRBV5-1 to TRBJ1-6; TRBD1 is a possible D gene (6 bases). CDR1 and CDR2 from the germline V gene are SGHRS and YFSETQ. This CDR3 comprises 15 residues. V lost 4 bases to trimming and J lost 6 bases, with 14 bases between them. DNA of the CDR3: TGCGCCAGCAGCCTGGGGGCGACAATTAATTCACCCCTCCACTTT. It specifies CASSLGATINSPLHF.

This chain links TRBV7-8 with TRBJ1-5, with D perhaps matching TRBD1 (6 bases). The CDR3 covers 15 residues. V dropped 5 bases and J dropped 0 bases, with 11 bases sitting between them. Per germline, CDR1 SGHVS and CDR2 FQNEAQ. CDR3 protein: CASSLGARSNQPQHF. CDR3 nucleotides: TGTGCCAGCAGCCTGGGGGCCCGTAGCAATCAGCCCCAGCATTTT.

The chain combines TRBV15 with TRBJ2-5, with D possibly TRBD2 on 5 matching bases. The CDR3 is 16 amino acids. The ends were cut back, 0 bases at V and 1 base at J, with 12 bases in the middle. Germline CDR1 is LNHNV and CDR2 is YYDKDF (reference sequence). The chain's CDR3 is CATSRELGGFQETQYF. The DNA for the CDR3 is TGTGCCACCAGCAGAGAGCTTGGAGGTTTCCAAGAGACCCAGTACTTC.

This chain uses TRBV7-9 with TRBJ2-1; D is unclear. Germline lookup yields CDR1 SEHNR and CDR2 FQNEAQ (reference sequence). Trimming pared 5 bases from V and 0 bases from J, leaving 11 bases between. This CDR3 has 15 residues. CDR3 DNA: TGTGCCAGCAGCCCTGGTCGAGGCTCCTACAATGAGCAGTTCTTC. Protein product: CASSPGRGSYNEQFF. The entire variable domain, with the rest obtained from reference TRBV7-9 and TRBJ2-1, is as follows: DTGVSQNPRHKITKRGQNVTFRCDPISEHNRLYWYRQTLGQGPEFLTYFQNEAQLEKSRLLSDRFSAERPKGSFSTLEIQRTEQGDSAMYLCASSPGRGSYNEQFFGPGTRLTVL.